This is a list of T cell receptor beta chains from one sample in a study of technical replicates of blood from several donors. The assay was immunoSEQ multiplex PCR, and TCRdb's table has in-frame clones only and misses some. This sample carries about 94,000 clones, approximately 95% of them seen once, and the ten largest clones take 0.2% to 0.25%. The specimen was T cells isolated from PBMCs. These receptors originate from a human donor in good health. The CDR3 runs from the conserved cysteine through the conserved F or W. D genes are given only for firm matches.

d_call,j_call,v_call,cdr3_length,cdr3_aa,cdr3_nt
TRBD2,TRBJ2-7,TRBV29-1,13,CSVGAGVGYEQYF,TGCAGCGTTGGGGCGGGGGTCGGGTACGAGCAGTACTTC
.,TRBJ2-7,TRBV28,12,CASSLLPYEQYF,TGTGCCAGCAGTCTCCTTCCCTACGAGCAGTACTTC
.,TRBJ1-6,TRBV7-3,15,CASSPGGLVASPLHF,TGTGCCAGCAGCCCCGGGGGATTAGTTGCTTCACCCCTCCACTTT
.,TRBJ2-1,TRBV7-2,15,CASSLGFSSYNEQFF,TGTGCCAGCAGCTTAGGATTTAGCTCCTACAATGAGCAGTTCTTC
.,TRBJ1-5,TRBV19,18,CASTKIPPGPGDNQPQHF,TGTGCCAGTACCAAGATCCCTCCGGGCCCGGGGGACAATCAGCCCCAGCATTTT
.,TRBJ2-7,TRBV28,21,CASSLTLPGLVRQGGGDEQYF,TGTGCCAGCAGTTTGACCCTACCGGGACTAGTACGGCAGGGGGGTGGCGACGAGCAGTACTTC
TRBD1,TRBJ2-1,TRBV2,13,CASSRTGNNEQFF,TGTGCCAGCAGTAGGACAGGCAACAATGAGCAGTTCTTC
TRBD1,TRBJ1-1,TRBV19,17,CASSPYGQGVMNTEAFF,TGTGCCAGTAGTCCGTACGGACAGGGGGTCATGAACACTGAAGCTTTCTTT
TRBD2,TRBJ2-1,TRBV10-1,14,CASSPGTSANEQFF,TGCGCCAGCAGCCCCGGGACTAGCGCCAATGAGCAGTTCTTC
.,TRBJ1-6,TRBV19,16,CASSGDRSSYNSPLHF,TGTGCCAGTAGCGGAGACAGGAGCTCCTATAATTCACCCCTCCACTTT
TRBD1,TRBJ2-7,TRBV4-1,14,CASSQDRGLYEQYF,TGCGCCAGCAGCCAGGACAGGGGTCTCTACGAGCAGTACTTC
.,TRBJ1-4,TRBV7-9,15,CASSRKGGPNEKLFF,TGTGCCAGCAGCCGAAAGGGCGGGCCTAATGAAAAACTGTTTTTT
.,TRBJ1-1,TRBV27,16,CASRNAGTIMNTEAFF,TGTGCCAGCAGAAACGCAGGGACTATAATGAACACTGAAGCTTTCTTT
TRBD1,TRBJ2-2,TRBV4-1,17,CASSQVFWDRNTGELFF,TGCGCCAGCAGCCAAGTTTTTTGGGACAGGAACACCGGGGAGCTGTTTTTT
.,TRBJ2-1,TRBV5-1,15,CASSFSGATYNEQFF,TGCGCCAGCAGCTTCTCAGGGGCTACATACAATGAGCAGTTCTTC
TRBD1,TRBJ1-1,TRBV4-1,16,CASSLHPGGGSTEAFF,TGCGCCAGCAGCCTCCACCCCGGAGGGGGCTCCACTGAAGCTTTCTTT